This T cell receptor (beta chain) derives from a study of neoadjuvant anti-PD-1 for oral cavity cancer. This CDR3 has 16 residues. CDR1 SGHDT and CDR2 YYEEEE come from the germline V gene. Trimming removed 4 bases from V and 1 base from J, with 17 bases in between. With respect to this clone: Its antigen remains unidentified.

General study results and limits: With a few patients per group, TCR findings need larger cohorts.

Assay: immunoSEQ multiplex PCR; the TCRdb copy retains only in-frame clones and omits some. This table holds more than 12,000 clones, under 40% found once. Described time point: after neoadjuvant nivolumab, at surgical resection. Patients had HPV-negative, locally advanced oral cavity squamous cell carcinoma. The sample here was tumor tissue, taken after nivolumab (anti-PD-1) treatment. This sequence joins TRBV5-6 and TRBJ1-1, with D possibly being TRBD1 (6 bases). This receptor was identified in a person aged 35-79 years with oral cavity squamous cell carcinoma. In DNA, the CDR3 is TGTGCCAGCAGCAGCCGAAGGACAGTCAGGAACACTGAAGCTTTCTTT. This sequence encodes CASSSRRTVRNTEAFF.